One TCR beta chain is described in this entry. The V end lost 5 bases, the J end lost 0 bases, and 17 bases lay between the germline ends. CDR1 is SGHTA, CDR2 FQGNSA, per germline. The CDR3 consists of 16 residues. The data belong to a study of shared clonotypes between healthy human individuals. Researchers ran the assay at a deep level. Assay used: immunoSEQ multiplex PCR; TCRdb lists only in-frame clones, some missing. The table shows 2,100,000 or so clones, with around 95% occurring only once. The TCR comes from a man between 18 and 29 years old in good health. The chain employs TRBV7-2 and TRBJ2-7; D might be TRBD2 (6 bases). The specimen sequenced was naive CD4+ T cells sorted from blood. Described subset: CD45RA+ positively selected. The CDR3 is CASSETGTLSSYEQYF. DNA of the CDR3: TGTGCCAGCAGCGAAACCGGGACTTTAAGCTCCTACGAGCAGTACTTC.